This TCR beta chain comes out of a study of Graves' ophthalmopathy and Graves' hyperthyroidism. Per the germline V gene, CDR1 is SGHTA and CDR2 is FQGNSA. V was pared by 3 bases and J by 6 bases, with 7 bases between. The CDR3 length is 12 residues. This clonotype came up a few times. The authors used Ficoll-Paque density gradient centrifugation to separate PBMCs. The input was approximately 10 ml of fresh peripheral blood. As the template, RNA transcripts were used to amplify TCR beta CDR3 regions. HTBI primers primed a first-round RT-PCR, and a second-round multiplex PCR followed. TCRdb used MiXCR to reprocess the multiplex PCR reads, holding one entry per CDR3 protein. Of approximately 700,000 distinct CDR3 sequences in the sample, roughly 41% are singletons; the top ten hold roughly 45%.

The origin of this receptor is an adult man with Graves' ophthalmopathy. Sequences were obtained from peripheral blood. This rearrangement joins TRBV7-2 to TRBJ2-3; D is unresolved. This chain's CDR3 is CASSLDLDTQYF. The CDR3 DNA follows: TGTGCCAGCAGCTTGGATTTGGATACGCAGTATTTT.